Listed below are T cell receptor beta chains from one sample, sequenced in a study of blood T cell repertoires in COVID-19. Method: immunoSEQ multiplex PCR; TCRdb's copy keeps in-frame clones and lacks some. This sample yields 250,000 to 300,000 clones, of which roughly nine tenths are seen a single time; 4.6% belongs to the top ten. Sequenced: peripheral blood. The receptors shown here come from a woman aged 40 to 50 who had recovered from COVID-19. CDR3s include the opening cysteine and the closing phenylalanine or tryptophan. D genes are given only for firm matches. Clone size is given for some rows only: seen once, a few or many times, or a class if the clone is expanded.

>TRBV7-9|-|TRBJ2-7|TRBD2
CASSPQAGGTTYEQYF
TGTGCCAGCAGCCCCCAAGCGGGGGGGACGACCTACGAGCAGTACTTC
>TRBV7-9|-|TRBJ1-2|-
CASSLQGLHGYTF
TGTGCCAGCAGCTTACAGGGCCTCCATGGCTACACCTTC
>TRBV7-2|once|TRBJ1-5|-
CASSSLGGSNQPQHF
TGTGCCAGCAGCTCTCTGGGGGGTAGCAATCAGCCCCAGCATTTT
>TRBV7-6|-|TRBJ1-2|-
CASSLEARGLYGYTF
TGTGCCAGCAGCTTAGAAGCCCGGGGGTTGTATGGCTACACCTTC
>TRBV5-5|once|TRBJ1-1|-
CASSLDRVRTEAFF
TGTGCCAGCAGCTTGGACAGGGTGAGAACTGAAGCTTTCTTT
>TRBV7-2|-|TRBJ2-1|-
CASSLMLASAFTYNEQFF
TGTGCCAGCAGCTTAATGTTGGCTAGCGCATTCACCTACAATGAGCAGTTCTTC
>TRBV28|-|TRBJ1-3|-
CASSLTGFTGNTIYF
TGTGCCAGCAGTCTAACAGGGTTCACTGGAAACACCATATATTTT
>TRBV6-6|-|TRBJ1-6|-
CASGYVGGSPLHF
TGTGCCAGCGGTTACGTTGGCGGTTCACCCCTCCACTTT
>TRBV19|-|TRBJ1-4|-
CASRSGEKLFF
TGTGCCAGTAGGTCGGGGGAAAAACTGTTTTTT
>TRBV19|-|TRBJ1-5|-
CASSIRRDTGPYQPQHF
TGTGCCAGTAGTATCCGCCGGGACACTGGACCCTATCAGCCCCAGCATTTT
>TRBV21-1|-|TRBJ1-2|-
CASSKPSREDNYGYTF
TGTGCCAGCAGCAAACCTAGCAGGGAGGATAACTATGGCTACACCTTC
>TRBV27|-|TRBJ2-2|TRBD1
CASSHIGTGRLGPRELFF
TGTGCCAGCAGTCACATTGGGACAGGGCGCCTTGGGCCCCGGGAGCTGTTTTTT
>TRBV3-1/TRBV3-2|-|TRBJ2-1|TRBD2
CASSQSLAGGREQFF
TGTGCCAGCAGCCAATCCCTAGCGGGGGGCCGTGAGCAGTTCTTC
>TRBV6-5|-|TRBJ1-5|-
CASSAIGGFNQPQHF
TGTGCCAGCAGCGCAATCGGGGGGTTCAATCAGCCCCAGCATTTT
>TRBV6-6|-|TRBJ1-1|-
CASSYSSGEAFF
TGTGCCAGCAGTTACTCGAGCGGTGAAGCTTTCTTT
>TRBV18|-|TRBJ1-5|TRBD1
CASSLDRANQPQHF
TGTGCCAGCTCACTGGACAGGGCAAATCAGCCCCAGCATTTT
>TRBV15|-|TRBJ2-6|-
CATSRTGFTGANVLTF
TGTGCCACCAGCAGAACAGGGTTTACTGGGGCCAACGTCCTGACTTTC
>TRBV9|-|TRBJ2-1|TRBD2
CASSVGLAVYNEQFF
TGTGCCAGCAGCGTAGGGCTAGCGGTATACAATGAGCAGTTCTTC
>TRBV30|-|TRBJ1-1|-
CAWSNTGGGTEAFF
TGTGCCTGGAGTAACACTGGTGGAGGCACTGAAGCTTTCTTT
>TRBV19|-|TRBJ1-1|-
CASNTGRTEAFF
TGTGCCAGTAACACAGGGAGAACTGAAGCTTTCTTT
>TRBV6-5|few|TRBJ2-5|-
CATTLGGDWETQYF
TGTGCCACCACCCTCGGAGGGGATTGGGAGACCCAGTACTTC
>TRBV5-4|-|TRBJ1-3|TRBD1
CASSLTGGEGNTIYF
TGTGCCAGCAGCCTAACAGGGGGCGAAGGAAACACCATATATTTT
>TRBV6-5|-|TRBJ2-1|-
CASRATGVPGNEQFF
TGTGCCAGCAGGGCGACAGGTGTACCGGGGAATGAGCAGTTCTTC
>TRBV10-1|once|TRBJ2-3|-
CASSTGFPDTQYF
TGCGCCAGCAGTACAGGTTTTCCAGATACGCAGTATTTT
>TRBV2|few|TRBJ2-5|TRBD2
CASTGLAGRAGETQYF
TGTGCCAGCACGGGACTAGCGGGAAGGGCCGGCGAGACCCAGTACTTC
>TRBV28|-|TRBJ2-3|TRBD2
CASIETSPTADTQYF
TGTGCCAGCATCGAGACTAGCCCAACAGCAGATACGCAGTATTTT
>TRBV5-4|-|TRBJ2-3|TRBD2
CASSSPTSGRRTDTQYF
TGTGCCAGCAGCTCCCCGACTAGCGGGCGCCGCACAGATACGCAGTATTTT
>TRBV9|-|TRBJ2-1|-
CASSVAREQFF
TGTGCCAGCAGCGTAGCTCGGGAGCAGTTCTTC
>TRBV28|few|TRBJ1-1|-
CASSSQFGRRLF
TGTGCCAGCAGTTCTCAATTCGGGAGGCGCTTGTTT
>TRBV14|-|TRBJ1-1|-
CASSRFRGRNTEAFF
TGTGCCAGCAGCCGGTTCAGGGGCCGGAACACTGAAGCTTTCTTT
>TRBV12-3/TRBV12-4|-|TRBJ1-1|-
CASSFWGGTEAFF
TGTGCCAGCAGTTTTTGGGGAGGCACTGAAGCTTTCTTT
>TRBV29-1|-|TRBJ2-1|TRBD2
CSVRTSGINEQFF
TGCAGCGTCCGGACTAGCGGGATTAATGAGCAGTTCTTC
>TRBV29-1|-|TRBJ2-2|TRBD2
CSVKAGGWTGELFF
TGCAGCGTGAAAGCGGGGGGATGGACCGGGGAGCTGTTTTTT
>TRBV5-5|-|TRBJ2-3|-
CASSLVHREEGTDTQYF
TGTGCCAGCAGCTTGGTTCATAGGGAGGAGGGCACAGATACGCAGTATTTT
>TRBV11-3|-|TRBJ2-2|TRBD2
CASSFPGLAGVAVGELFF
TGTGCCAGCAGCTTCCCGGGACTAGCGGGAGTCGCAGTCGGGGAGCTGTTTTTT
>TRBV29-1|-|TRBJ2-5|-
CSVEMGGRETQYF
TGCAGCGTTGAAATGGGGGGGCGGGAGACCCAGTACTTC
>TRBV12-3/TRBV12-4|once|TRBJ1-2|-
CASSLPYEGYTF
TGTGCCAGCAGTTTACCCTACGAGGGCTACACCTTC
>TRBV2|once|TRBJ2-3|TRBD2
CASPTRKRGGYPDTQYF
TGTGCCAGCCCGACCCGCAAGCGGGGGGGCTATCCAGATACGCAGTATTTT
>TRBV9|-|TRBJ1-2|TRBD1
CASSVEAGGSHGYTF
TGTGCCAGCAGCGTGGAGGCAGGGGGTAGTCATGGCTACACCTTC
>TRBV29-1|-|TRBJ1-4|TRBD1
CSVGTGGPNEKLFF
TGCAGCGTGGGGACAGGGGGCCCTAATGAAAAACTGTTTTTT
>TRBV5-3|-|TRBJ2-1|TRBD2
CARSLLTSGGPDNEQFF
TGTGCCAGAAGCTTATTAACTAGCGGGGGGCCGGACAATGAGCAGTTCTTC
>TRBV3-1/TRBV3-2|-|TRBJ2-1|TRBD2
CASSQGMTSGKHNEQFF
TGTGCCAGCAGCCAAGGCATGACTAGCGGGAAACACAATGAGCAGTTCTTC
>TRBV6-5|-|TRBJ2-5|-
CASSIVPAETQYF
TGTGCCAGCAGTATAGTCCCCGCAGAGACCCAGTACTTC
>TRBV6-5|-|TRBJ2-7|-
CASSYSGDSSSYEQYF
TGTGCCAGCAGTTACTCGGGAGATTCGAGCTCCTACGAGCAGTACTTC
>TRBV7-9|-|TRBJ1-1|-
CASRRWRGGVNTEAFF
TGTGCCAGCAGACGTTGGAGGGGTGGGGTGAACACTGAAGCTTTCTTT
>TRBV19|-|TRBJ1-2|-
CASSNRQGGYTF
TGTGCCAGTAGTAACAGACAAGGCGGCTACACCTTC